The rows below give T cell receptor beta chains drawn from one sample of a study of blood T cell repertoires in COVID-19. Libraries were prepared by immunoSEQ multiplex PCR; TCRdb keeps only in-frame clonotypes and omits some of them. The sample contains about 400,000 clones, over 75% of which appear only once. The sample taken for sequencing was PBMCs or T cells enriched from blood (not recorded which). The receptors were gathered from a woman aged 40 to 50 with acute COVID-19. CDR3s include the opening cysteine and the closing phenylalanine or tryptophan. A D gene is named only where the DNA matches it firmly. Size is omitted from some rows. Given values are once, few, many or a class for expanded clones.

D: -; size: -; J: TRBJ2-2; V: TRBV9; DNA: TGTGCCAGCAGTTCGGGCAGGGGAAGTAGTGTGACCGGGGAGCTGTTTTTT; CDR3: CASSSGRGSSVTGELFF
D: -; size: -; J: TRBJ1-2; V: TRBV24-1; DNA: TGTGCCACCAGCCCGGGGGGGTCCGGTGGCTACACCTTC; CDR3: CATSPGGSGGYTF
D: TRBD2; size: -; J: TRBJ2-2; V: TRBV5-1; DNA: TGCGCCAGCAGCTTGTATTCCCAACTAGCGGGGGGGCCTAACACCGGGGAGCTGTTTTTT; CDR3: CASSLYSQLAGGPNTGELFF
D: TRBD1; size: -; J: TRBJ1-5; V: TRBV4-1; DNA: TGCGCCAGCAGCCAAGCGGGGACAGGCGACAATCAGCCCCAGCATTTT; CDR3: CASSQAGTGDNQPQHF
D: TRBD1; size: -; J: TRBJ1-1; V: TRBV27; DNA: TGTGCCAGCAGTCAGGCCTACAGGGGATCGAACACTGAAGCTTTCTTT; CDR3: CASSQAYRGSNTEAFF
D: -; size: -; J: TRBJ1-3; V: TRBV25-1; DNA: TGTGCCAGCAGTCCGAAGGGGGGGGCCGGTCCCGGAAACACCATATATTTT; CDR3: CASSPKGGAGPGNTIYF
D: TRBD1; size: -; J: TRBJ1-3; V: TRBV30; DNA: TGTGCCTGGAGTGCCGACAGGGTGTCTGGAAACACCATATATTTT; CDR3: CAWSADRVSGNTIYF
D: TRBD1; size: -; J: TRBJ1-2; V: TRBV6-1; DNA: TGTGCCAGCAGTGAAGGGACAGGGCACTATGGCTACACCTTC; CDR3: CASSEGTGHYGYTF
D: TRBD2; size: few; J: TRBJ2-4; V: TRBV27; DNA: TGTGCCACTAGCGGGGGAGCCAAAAACATTCAGTACTTC; CDR3: CATSGGAKNIQYF
D: -; size: -; J: TRBJ1-5; V: TRBV5-1; DNA: TGCGCCAGCAGCTTGGACAGGGAAAATCAGCCCCAGCATTTT; CDR3: CASSLDRENQPQHF
D: -; size: -; J: TRBJ1-5; V: TRBV15; DNA: TGTGCCACCAGCATTGGGGCACGCAGCCAGCCCCAGCATTTT; CDR3: CATSIGARSQPQHF
D: -; size: once; J: TRBJ1-1; V: TRBV5-1; DNA: TGCGCCAGCAGCTTGGATGGCCGGGAAGGCGCTGAAGCTTTCTTT; CDR3: CASSLDGREGAEAFF
D: TRBD1; size: few; J: TRBJ1-2; V: TRBV7-9; DNA: TGTGCCAGCAGCTTAGCGGCAGGGGGAGGCTATTATGGCTACACCTTC; CDR3: CASSLAAGGGYYGYTF
D: TRBD1; size: -; J: TRBJ2-7; V: TRBV11-2; DNA: TGTGCCAGCAGCTTGGGACAGGGGCCCTACGAGCAGTACTTC; CDR3: CASSLGQGPYEQYF
D: TRBD1; size: -; J: TRBJ1-1; V: TRBV30; DNA: TGTGCCTGGAGTGGGGATACGACAGGGAGGAGGACTGAAGCTTTCTTT; CDR3: CAWSGDTTGRRTEAFF
D: -; size: -; J: TRBJ1-2; V: TRBV5-1; DNA: TGCGCCAGCAGTTCTGACAGTCGCCATGGCTACACCTTC; CDR3: CASSSDSRHGYTF
D: -; size: -; J: TRBJ1-1; V: TRBV18; DNA: TGTGCCAGCTCACGGGTAGGGGGAGTTAATGAAGCTTTCTTT; CDR3: CASSRVGGVNEAFF
D: -; size: -; J: TRBJ1-2; V: TRBV24-1; DNA: TGTGCCACCAGTGATTCTAAGGAGGGCTACGGCTACACCTTC; CDR3: CATSDSKEGYGYTF
D: TRBD1; size: -; J: TRBJ1-2; V: TRBV30; DNA: TGTGCCTGGAGTGTATTAGTCACAGGGGAAAACTATGGCTACACCTTC; CDR3: CAWSVLVTGENYGYTF
D: TRBD1; size: -; J: TRBJ2-2; V: TRBV4-1; DNA: TGCGCCAGCAGCCCCCCGGACAGGGCCGCCGGGGAGCTGTTTTTT; CDR3: CASSPPDRAAGELFF
D: TRBD1; size: -; J: TRBJ1-3; V: TRBV5-6; DNA: TGTGCCAGCAGGAGGACAGGGGATGGTGCTGGAAACACCATATATTTT; CDR3: CASRRTGDGAGNTIYF
D: -; size: -; J: TRBJ1-2; V: TRBV24-1; DNA: TGTGCCACCAGTGACCCACACGCGGGCGGCTACACCTTC; CDR3: CATSDPHAGGYTF
D: -; size: once; J: TRBJ1-1; V: TRBV7-9; DNA: TGTGCCAGCAGCTTAGCGCAGGGAGGGACTGAAGCTTTCTTT; CDR3: CASSLAQGGTEAFF
D: -; size: -; J: TRBJ1-3; V: TRBV10-1; DNA: TGCGCCACCACGGACAGAACTGGAAACACCATATATTTT; CDR3: CATTDRTGNTIYF
D: TRBD1; size: -; J: TRBJ2-7; V: TRBV5-1; DNA: TGCGCCAGCAGCGTGGACAGGGACCACTCCGAGCAGTACTTC; CDR3: CASSVDRDHSEQYF
D: -; size: -; J: TRBJ1-1; V: TRBV14; DNA: TGTGCCAGCAGCGTACGACAGCCTGGCACTGAAGCTTTCTTT; CDR3: CASSVRQPGTEAFF
D: TRBD1; size: -; J: TRBJ2-5; V: TRBV19; DNA: TGTGCCAGTAGTATGGGTGACAGGGGTGGGGAGACCCAGTACTTC; CDR3: CASSMGDRGGETQYF
D: TRBD1; size: -; J: TRBJ1-2; V: TRBV9; DNA: TGTGCCAGCAGCGTAGTGGGGAGGACAGGGGGCGCATCGGGTTATGGCTACACCTTC; CDR3: CASSVVGRTGGASGYGYTF